This T cell receptor (beta chain) was sequenced in a study of regulatory dendritic cells for organ transplantation. The study, taken as a whole, reports: Naive T cells showed high diversity, memory cells less, memory CD8+ least.

In the case of this clone: Its cognate antigen is unknown.

V gave up 5 bases and J gave up 0 bases; unmatched junction bases: 4. The CDR3 has 15 residues. Germline CDR1 is PRHDT and CDR2 is FYEKMQ (reference sequence). Sequencing used immunoSEQ multiplex PCR; TCRdb keeps in-frame clones, though not all of them. This table holds 25,000 to 30,000 clones, more than 70% found once. The source material was naive CD8+ T cells from blood. Specified subset: CD45RA+ naive T cells. The chain couples TRBV13 to TRBJ1-1; 9 nucleotides align to TRBD1. The sequence derives from a human donor in good health. CDR3 residues: CASSQWTGVNTEAFF. The DNA of the CDR3 is TGTGCCAGCAGCCAGTGGACAGGGGTGAACACTGAAGCTTTCTTT.